This T cell receptor beta chain was documented in a study of control samples from healthy donors and cancer patients. Sequencing used immunoSEQ multiplex PCR; TCRdb keeps in-frame clones, though not all of them. The sample has under 200,000 clones; about 90% are singletons. The germline gives CDR1 SGHRS, CDR2 YFSETQ. J was trimmed by 8 bases and V by 5 bases; bases with no gene match: 1. This CDR3 contains 13 residues. The origin of this receptor is a woman younger than 45 in good health. Sequencing was performed on blood. The chain joins TRBV5-1 to TRBJ2-1; TRBD2 agrees at 13 bases. CDR3 sequence: CASRTSGRDEQFF. The CDR3 DNA reads TGCGCCAGCAGAACTAGCGGGAGGGATGAGCAGTTCTTC.